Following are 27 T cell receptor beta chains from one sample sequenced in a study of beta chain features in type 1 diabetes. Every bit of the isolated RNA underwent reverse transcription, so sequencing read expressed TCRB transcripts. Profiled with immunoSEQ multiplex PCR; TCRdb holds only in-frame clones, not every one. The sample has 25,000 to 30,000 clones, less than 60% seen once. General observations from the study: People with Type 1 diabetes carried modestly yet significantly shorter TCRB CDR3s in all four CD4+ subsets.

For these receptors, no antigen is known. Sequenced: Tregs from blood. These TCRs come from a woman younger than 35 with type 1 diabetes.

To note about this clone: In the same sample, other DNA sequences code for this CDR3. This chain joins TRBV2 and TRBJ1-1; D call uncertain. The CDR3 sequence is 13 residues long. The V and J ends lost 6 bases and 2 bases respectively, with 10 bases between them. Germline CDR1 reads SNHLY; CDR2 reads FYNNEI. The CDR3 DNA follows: TGTGCCAGCAGATACCGCACAAACACTGAAGCTTTCTTT. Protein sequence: CASRYRTNTEAFF. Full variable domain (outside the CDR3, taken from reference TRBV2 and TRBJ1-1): EPEVTQTPSHQVTQMGQEVILRCVPISNHLYFYWYRQILGQKVEFLVSFYNNEISEKSEIFDDQFSVERPDGSNFTLKIRSTKLEDSAMYFCASRYRTNTEAFFGQGTRLTVV.

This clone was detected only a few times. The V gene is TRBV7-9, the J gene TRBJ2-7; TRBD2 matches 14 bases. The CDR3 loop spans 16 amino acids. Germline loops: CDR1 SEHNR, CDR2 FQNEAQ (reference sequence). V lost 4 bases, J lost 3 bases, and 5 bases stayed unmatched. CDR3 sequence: CASSSPGTSGSYEQYF. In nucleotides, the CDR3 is TGTGCCAGCAGCTCCCCCGGGACTAGCGGGAGCTACGAGCAGTACTTC.

The CDR3 DNA reads as TGCGCCAGCAGCCACCGGGACAGGGGGAATGAGCAGTTCTTC. Protein sequence: CASSHRDRGNEQFF. The J gene is TRBJ2-1, the V gene TRBV4-1, with 11 bases matching TRBD1. V dropped 3 bases and J dropped 7; count of bases not matched to a gene: 2. The CDR3 runs to 14 residues. In germline, CDR1 is MGHRA, CDR2 YSYEKL.

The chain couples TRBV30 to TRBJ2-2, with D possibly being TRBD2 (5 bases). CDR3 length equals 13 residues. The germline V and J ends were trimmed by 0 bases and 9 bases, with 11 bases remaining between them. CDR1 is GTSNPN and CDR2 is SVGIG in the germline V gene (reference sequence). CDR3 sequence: CAWSVPAERELFF. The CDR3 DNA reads TGTGCCTGGAGTGTACCAGCGGAAAGGGAGCTGTTTTTT.

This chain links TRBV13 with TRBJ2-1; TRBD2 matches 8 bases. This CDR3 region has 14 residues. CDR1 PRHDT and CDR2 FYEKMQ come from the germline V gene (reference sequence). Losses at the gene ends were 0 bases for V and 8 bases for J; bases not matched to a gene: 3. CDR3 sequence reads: CASSLGGRGDEQFF. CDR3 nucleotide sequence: TGTGCCAGCAGCTTAGGCGGGAGGGGCGATGAGCAGTTCTTC.

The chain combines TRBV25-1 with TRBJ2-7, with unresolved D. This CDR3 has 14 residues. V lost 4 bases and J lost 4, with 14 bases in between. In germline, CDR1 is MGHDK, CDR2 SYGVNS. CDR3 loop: CASSVGVSGYEQYF. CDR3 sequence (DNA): TGTGCCAGCAGTGTTGGCGTATCCGGGTACGAGCAGTACTTC.

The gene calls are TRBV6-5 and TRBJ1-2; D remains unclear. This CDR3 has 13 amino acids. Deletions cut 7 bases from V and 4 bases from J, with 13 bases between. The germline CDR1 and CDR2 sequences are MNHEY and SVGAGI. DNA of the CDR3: TGTGCCAGCACGACTGACCCTGCCTATGGCTACACCTTC. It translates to CASTTDPAYGYTF.

The chain's CDR3 is CASSLLRTDNSPLHF. In nucleotides, the CDR3 is TGTGCCAGCAGCCTATTAAGGACAGATAATTCACCCCTCCACTTT. This chain joins TRBV7-2 and TRBJ1-6, with a possible D match to TRBD1 (6 bases). Germline CDR1 SGHTA, CDR2 FQGNSA. CDR3 length equals 15 residues. Trimming took off 5 bases at V and 5 bases at J, with 13 bases between the two ends.

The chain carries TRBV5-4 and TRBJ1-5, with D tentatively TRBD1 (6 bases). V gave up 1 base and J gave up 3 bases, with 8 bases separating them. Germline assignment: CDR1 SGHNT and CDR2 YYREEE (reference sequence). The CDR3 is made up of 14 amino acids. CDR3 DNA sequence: TGTGCCAGCAGCTTGAAGGGGGTCAATCAGCCCCAGCATTTT. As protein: CASSLKGVNQPQHF.

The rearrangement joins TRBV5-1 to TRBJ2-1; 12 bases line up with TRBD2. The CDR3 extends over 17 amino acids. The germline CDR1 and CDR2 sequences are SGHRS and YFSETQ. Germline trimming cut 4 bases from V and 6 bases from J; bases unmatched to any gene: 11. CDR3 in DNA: TGCGCCAGCAGCCCGGGACTAGCGGGTCCATCGGGCAATGAGCAGTTCTTC. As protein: CASSPGLAGPSGNEQFF.

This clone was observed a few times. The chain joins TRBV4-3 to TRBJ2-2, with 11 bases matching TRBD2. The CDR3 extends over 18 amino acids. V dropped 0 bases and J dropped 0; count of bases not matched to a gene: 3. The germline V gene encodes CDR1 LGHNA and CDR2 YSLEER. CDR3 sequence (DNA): TGCGCCAGCAGCCAAGAGGTAGCGGGAGGGCCGAACACCGGGGAGCTGTTTTTT. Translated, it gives CASSQEVAGGPNTGELFF.

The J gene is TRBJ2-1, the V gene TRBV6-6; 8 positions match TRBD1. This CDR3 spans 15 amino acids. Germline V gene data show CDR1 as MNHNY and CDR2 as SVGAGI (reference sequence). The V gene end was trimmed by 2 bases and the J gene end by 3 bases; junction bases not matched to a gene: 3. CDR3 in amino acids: CASSYGQGVYNEQFF. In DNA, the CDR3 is TGTGCCAGCAGTTACGGACAGGGAGTCTACAATGAGCAGTTCTTC.

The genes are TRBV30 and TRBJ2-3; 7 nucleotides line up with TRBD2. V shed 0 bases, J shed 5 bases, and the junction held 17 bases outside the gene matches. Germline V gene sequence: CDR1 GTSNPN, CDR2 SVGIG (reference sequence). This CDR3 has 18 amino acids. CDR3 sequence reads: CAWSVRSSGINLGDTQYF. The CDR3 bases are TGTGCCTGGAGTGTCCGATCTAGCGGCATTAATCTAGGAGATACGCAGTATTTT.

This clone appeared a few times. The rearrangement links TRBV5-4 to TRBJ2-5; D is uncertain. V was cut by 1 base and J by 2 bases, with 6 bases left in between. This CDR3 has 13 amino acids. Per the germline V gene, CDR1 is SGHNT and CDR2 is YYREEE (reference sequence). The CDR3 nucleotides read TGTGCCAGCAGCTTGACTCTTCAAGAGACCCAGTACTTC. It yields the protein CASSLTLQETQYF.

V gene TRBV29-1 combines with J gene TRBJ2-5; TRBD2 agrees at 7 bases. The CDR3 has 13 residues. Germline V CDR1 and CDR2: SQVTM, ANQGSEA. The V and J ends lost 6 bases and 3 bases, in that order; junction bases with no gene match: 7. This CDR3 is CSVSPGGEETQYF. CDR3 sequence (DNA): TGCAGCGTAAGCCCGGGGGGAGAAGAGACCCAGTACTTC. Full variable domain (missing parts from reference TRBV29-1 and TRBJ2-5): SAVISQKPSRDICQRGTSLTIQCQVDSQVTMMFWYRQQPGQSLTLIATANQGSEATYESGFVIDKFPISRPNLTFSTLTVSNMSPEDSSIYLCSVSPGGEETQYFGPGTRLLVL.

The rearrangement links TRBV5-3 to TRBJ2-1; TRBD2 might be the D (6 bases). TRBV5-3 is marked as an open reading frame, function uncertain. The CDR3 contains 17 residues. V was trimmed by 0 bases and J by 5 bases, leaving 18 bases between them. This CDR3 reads CARSLATPGLLNNEQFF. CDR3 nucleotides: TGTGCCAGAAGCTTGGCCACTCCGGGACTTCTCAACAATGAGCAGTTCTTC.

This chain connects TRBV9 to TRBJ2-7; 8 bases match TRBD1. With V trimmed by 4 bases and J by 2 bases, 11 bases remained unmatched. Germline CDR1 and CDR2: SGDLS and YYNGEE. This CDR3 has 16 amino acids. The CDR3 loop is CASSISGTGLPYEQYF. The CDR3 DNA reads TGTGCCAGCAGCATTTCCGGGACAGGACTACCCTACGAGCAGTACTTC. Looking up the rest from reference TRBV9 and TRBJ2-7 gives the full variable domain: DSGVTQTPKHLITATGQRVTLRCSPRSGDLSVYWYQQSLDQGLQFLIQYYNGEERAKGNILERFSAQQFPDLHSELNLSSLELGDSALYFCASSISGTGLPYEQYFGPGTRLTVT.

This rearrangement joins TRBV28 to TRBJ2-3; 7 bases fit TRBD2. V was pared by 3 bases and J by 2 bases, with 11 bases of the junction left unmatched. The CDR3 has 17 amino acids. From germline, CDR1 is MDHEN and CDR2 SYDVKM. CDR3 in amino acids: CASSFVGGPDLTDTQYF. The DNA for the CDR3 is TGTGCCAGCAGTTTTGTGGGAGGGCCTGACCTCACAGATACGCAGTATTTT. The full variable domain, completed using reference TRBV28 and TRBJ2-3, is DVKVTQSSRYLVKRTGEKVFLECVQDMDHENMFWYRQDPGLGLRLIYFSYDVKMKEKGDIPEGYSVSREKKERFSLILESASTNQTSMYLCASSFVGGPDLTDTQYFGPGTRLTVL.

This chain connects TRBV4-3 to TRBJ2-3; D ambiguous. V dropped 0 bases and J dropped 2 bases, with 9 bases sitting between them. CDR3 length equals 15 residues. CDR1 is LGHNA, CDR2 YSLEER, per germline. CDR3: CASSQDGRNTDTQYF. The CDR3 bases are TGCGCCAGCAGCCAAGACGGCAGGAACACAGATACGCAGTATTTT.

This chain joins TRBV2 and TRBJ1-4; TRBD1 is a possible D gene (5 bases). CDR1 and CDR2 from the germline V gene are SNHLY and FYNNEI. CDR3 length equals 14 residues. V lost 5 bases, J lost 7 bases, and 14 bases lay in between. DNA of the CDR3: TGTGCCAGCAGTATGTCAGGGATGGTTGAAAAACTGTTTTTT. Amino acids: CASSMSGMVEKLFF.

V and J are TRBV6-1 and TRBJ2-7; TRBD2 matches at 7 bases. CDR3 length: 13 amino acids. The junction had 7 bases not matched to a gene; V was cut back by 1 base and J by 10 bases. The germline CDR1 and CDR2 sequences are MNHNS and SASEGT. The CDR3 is CASSEGLAEVQYV. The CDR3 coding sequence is TGTGCCAGCAGTGAAGGACTAGCCGAGGTTCAGTACGTC.

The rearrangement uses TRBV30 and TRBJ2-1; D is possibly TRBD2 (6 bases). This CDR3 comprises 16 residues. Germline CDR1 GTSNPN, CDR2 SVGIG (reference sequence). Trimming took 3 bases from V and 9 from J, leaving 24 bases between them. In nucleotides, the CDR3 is TGTGCCTGGAGCCCTAAGGTCAGCGGGCGAGGGTTTGAGCAGTTCTTC. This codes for CAWSPKVSGRGFEQFF.

CDR3 coding DNA: TGTGCCAGCAGACCCGGACGGGGAATCGCAACTGAAGCTTTCTTT. This codes for CASRPGRGIATEAFF. The chain combines TRBV5-4 with TRBJ1-1; D is uncertain. V was trimmed by 5 bases and J by 5 bases, leaving 19 bases between them. The CDR3 extends over 15 amino acids. Germline lookup yields CDR1 SGHNT and CDR2 YYREEE (reference sequence).

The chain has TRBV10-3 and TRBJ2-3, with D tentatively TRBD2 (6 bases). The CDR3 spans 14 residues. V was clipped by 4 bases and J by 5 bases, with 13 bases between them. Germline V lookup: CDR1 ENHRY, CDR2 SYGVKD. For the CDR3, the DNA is TGTGCCATCAGTGGAGGGGACTCGGGAGATACGCAGTATTTT. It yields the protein CAISGGDSGDTQYF.

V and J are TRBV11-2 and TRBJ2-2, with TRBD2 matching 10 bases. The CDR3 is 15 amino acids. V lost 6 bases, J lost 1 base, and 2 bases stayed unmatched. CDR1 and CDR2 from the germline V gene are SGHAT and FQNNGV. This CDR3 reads CASRRTSGNTGELFF. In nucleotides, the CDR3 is TGTGCCAGCAGAAGGACTAGCGGGAACACCGGGGAGCTGTTTTTT.

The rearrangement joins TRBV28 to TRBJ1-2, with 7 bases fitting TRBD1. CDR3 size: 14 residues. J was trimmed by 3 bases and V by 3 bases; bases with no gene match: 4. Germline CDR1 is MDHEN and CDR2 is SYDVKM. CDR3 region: CASSFGGTDYGYTF. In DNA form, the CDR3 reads TGTGCCAGCAGTTTTGGTGGGACAGACTATGGCTACACCTTC.

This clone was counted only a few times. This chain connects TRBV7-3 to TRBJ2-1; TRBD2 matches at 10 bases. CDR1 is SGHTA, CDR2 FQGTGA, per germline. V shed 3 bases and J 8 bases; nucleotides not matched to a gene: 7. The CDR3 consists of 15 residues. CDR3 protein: CASSFQAGGPDEQFF. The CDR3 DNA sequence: TGTGCCAGCAGCTTTCAAGCGGGAGGGCCCGATGAGCAGTTCTTC.